The following is a T cell receptor beta chain sequence with its context. These data originate in a study of T cell changes during pregnancy in multiple sclerosis. Some clones are missing from TCRdb's copy, which holds only in-frame ones; the method was immunoSEQ multiplex PCR. The table has about 48,000 clones, 85% to 95% seen once. The length of the CDR3 is 14 residues. The V end lost 0 bases, the J end lost 6 bases, and 10 bases lay between the germline ends. Germline-derived CDR1 and CDR2 are SGHNT and YYREEE (reference sequence). The chain has TRBV5-4 and TRBJ1-5; D is perhaps TRBD1 (5 bases). Source: CD4+ T cells from peripheral blood mononuclear cells, taken in the second trimester of pregnancy. This clonotype originated in a female donor in good health, enrolled as a control in a pregnancy study. CDR3 loop: CASSLAGQGQPQHF. Here the CDR3 DNA reads TGTGCCAGCAGCTTGGCAGGGCAGGGTCAGCCCCAGCATTTT.